These 8 T cell receptor beta chains share one sample of origin, sequenced in a study of T cell changes during pregnancy in multiple sclerosis. Clones were sequenced by immunoSEQ multiplex PCR, and TCRdb holds only the in-frame ones, with some missing. Of 35,000 to 45,000 clones in the sample, over 85% were seen once. Here the sequenced sample was peripheral blood, taken before pregnancy. The origin of the receptors is a female donor with multiple sclerosis, enrolled in a pregnancy study.

Written as DNA, the CDR3 is TGTGCCAGCAGCCCTCGTGACACTGAAGCTTTCTTT. Encoded protein: CASSPRDTEAFF. The J gene is TRBJ1-1, the V gene TRBV7-2, with D unclear. Germline-derived CDR1 and CDR2 are SGHTA and FQGNSA. The length of the CDR3 is 12 residues. Deletions cut 5 bases from V and 3 bases from J, with 7 bases between.

The V call is TRBV6-4, the J call TRBJ2-1, with 13 positions matching TRBD2. V was clipped by 3 bases and J by 4 bases; unmatched bases: 0. CDR1 and CDR2 from the germline V gene are MRHNA and SNTAGT. This CDR3 spans 15 amino acids. CDR3 bases: TGTGCCAGCAGTGAACTAGCGGGAGGGTACAATGAGCAGTTCTTC. Translated: CASSELAGGYNEQFF.

This rearrangement joins TRBV2 to TRBJ1-2; 7 bases fit TRBD1. This CDR3 has 14 residues. After removal of 3 bases from V and 3 bases from J, the junction contained 4 bases not matched to a gene. Germline V gene sequence: CDR1 SNHLY, CDR2 FYNNEI. Written as DNA, the CDR3 is TGTGCCAGCAGTGAGGTAGGGGGCGACTATGGCTACACCTTC. Protein product: CASSEVGGDYGYTF.

This clone was recorded once. CDR3 nucleotides: TGTGCCAGCCACAAGCGGGACGGTGCAGATACGCAGTATTTT. Its protein is CASHKRDGADTQYF. V is TRBV18 and J is TRBJ2-3; the match to TRBD2 covers 7 bases. Germline-derived CDR1 and CDR2 are KGHSH and LQKENI. V trimming: 8 bases; J trimming: 4 bases; junction bases outside the gene matches: 9. This CDR3 is built from 14 residues.

This chain links TRBV11-2 with TRBJ2-4; 16 bases line up with TRBD2. The J segment lost 8 bases and the V segment lost 2 bases, leaving 6 bases of the junction unmatched. Germline-derived CDR1 and CDR2 are SGHAT and FQNNGV. The CDR3 has 17 residues. CDR3 in DNA: TGTGCCAGCAGCTTATTGGGACTAGCGGGAGGGCAGCACATTCAGTACTTC. It encodes CASSLLGLAGGQHIQYF.

This chain links TRBV2 with TRBJ2-1, with 7 nucleotides matching TRBD2. V lost 2 bases and J lost 10; bases outside the gene matches: 11. This CDR3 has 15 residues. CDR1 is SNHLY and CDR2 is FYNNEI in the germline V gene. The CDR3 loop reads CASSERRTRSREQFF. The CDR3 DNA reads TGTGCCAGCAGTGAACGTAGGACTAGGAGCAGGGAGCAGTTCTTC. Complete variable domain (other parts from reference TRBV2 and TRBJ2-1): EPEVTQTPSHQVTQMGQEVILRCVPISNHLYFYWYRQILGQKVEFLVSFYNNEISEKSEIFDDQFSVERPDGSNFTLKIRSTKLEDSAMYFCASSERRTRSREQFFGPGTRLTVL.

This chain connects TRBV19 to TRBJ1-1, with 7 bases fitting TRBD1. This CDR3 is built from 18 residues. V shed 8 bases, J shed 2 bases, and the junction held 20 bases outside the gene matches. Germline CDR1 is LNHDA and CDR2 is SQIVND (reference sequence). CDR3 in DNA: TGTGCCAGTCGATTGGGGGGAAGAACCGGGACAGTTAACACTGAAGCTTTCTTT. Its protein product is CASRLGGRTGTVNTEAFF.

The chain joins TRBV7-9 to TRBJ2-3; 9 bases are shared with TRBD2. The CDR3 sequence is 16 residues long. The germline gives CDR1 SEHNR, CDR2 FQNEAQ (reference sequence). V lost 1 base, J lost 0 bases, and 2 bases stayed unmatched. The DNA for the CDR3 is TGTGCCAGCAGCTTAGACCTAGCGGGAAGCACAGATACGCAGTATTTT. This codes for CASSLDLAGSTDTQYF.